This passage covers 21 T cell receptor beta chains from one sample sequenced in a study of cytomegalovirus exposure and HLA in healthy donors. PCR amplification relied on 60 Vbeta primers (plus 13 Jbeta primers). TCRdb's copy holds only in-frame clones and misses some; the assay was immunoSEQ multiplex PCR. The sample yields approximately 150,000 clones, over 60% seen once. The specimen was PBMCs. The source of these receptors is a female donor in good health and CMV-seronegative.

CDR3 sequence reads: CSVRRESGNTIYF. In DNA form, the CDR3 reads TGCAGCGTTAGGAGAGAGTCCGGAAACACCATATATTTT. The chain is built from TRBV29-1 and TRBJ1-3; no clear D gene. CDR1 SQVTM and CDR2 ANQGSEA come from the germline V gene. Trimming cost V 5 bases and J 4 bases, with 12 bases left between them. CDR3 length: 13 amino acids.

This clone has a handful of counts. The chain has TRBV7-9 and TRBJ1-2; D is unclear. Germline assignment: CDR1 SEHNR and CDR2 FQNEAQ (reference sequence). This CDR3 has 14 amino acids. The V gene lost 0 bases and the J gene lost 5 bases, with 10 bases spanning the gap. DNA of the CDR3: TGTGCCAGCAGCTTAGCGCTGGCTTCTTATGGCTACACCTTC. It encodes CASSLALASYGYTF.

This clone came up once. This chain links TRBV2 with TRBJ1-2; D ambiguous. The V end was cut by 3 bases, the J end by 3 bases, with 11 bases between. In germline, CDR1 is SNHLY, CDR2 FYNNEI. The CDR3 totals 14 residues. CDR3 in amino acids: CASSDSDKYYGYTF. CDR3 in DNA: TGTGCCAGCAGTGACTCAGACAAATACTATGGCTACACCTTC.

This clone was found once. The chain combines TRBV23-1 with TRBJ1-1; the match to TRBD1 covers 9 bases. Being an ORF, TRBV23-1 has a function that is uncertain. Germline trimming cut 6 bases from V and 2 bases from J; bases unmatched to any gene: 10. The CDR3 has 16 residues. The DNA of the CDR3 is TGCGCCAGCAGCTGGACAGGGGAGATGGAAAACACTGAAGCTTTCTTT. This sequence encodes CASSWTGEMENTEAFF.

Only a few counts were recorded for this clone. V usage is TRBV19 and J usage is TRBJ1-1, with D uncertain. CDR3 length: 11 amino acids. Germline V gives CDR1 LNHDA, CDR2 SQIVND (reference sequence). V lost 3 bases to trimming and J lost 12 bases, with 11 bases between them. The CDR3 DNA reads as TGTGCCAGTAGTATCGGAGGATGGACTTTCTTT. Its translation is CASSIGGWTFF. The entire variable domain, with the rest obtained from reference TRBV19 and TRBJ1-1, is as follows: DGGITQSPKYLFRKEGQNVTLSCEQNLNHDAMYWYRQDPGQGLRLIYYSQIVNDFQKGDIAEGYSVSREKKESFPLTVTSAQKNPTAFYLCASSIGGWTFFGQGTRLTVV.

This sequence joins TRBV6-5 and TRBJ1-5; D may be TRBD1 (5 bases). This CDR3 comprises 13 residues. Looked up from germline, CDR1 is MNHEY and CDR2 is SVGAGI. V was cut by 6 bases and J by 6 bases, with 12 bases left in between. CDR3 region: CASSRGGFQPQHF. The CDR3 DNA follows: TGTGCCAGCAGCCGCGGGGGTTTTCAGCCCCAGCATTTT.

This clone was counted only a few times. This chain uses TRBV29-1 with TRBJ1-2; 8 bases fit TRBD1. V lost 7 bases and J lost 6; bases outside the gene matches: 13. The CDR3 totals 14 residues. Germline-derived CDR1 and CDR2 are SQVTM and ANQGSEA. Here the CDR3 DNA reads TGCAGCGCCCTCACAGGGGGGACAGGCCATGGCTACACCTTC. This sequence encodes CSALTGGTGHGYTF.

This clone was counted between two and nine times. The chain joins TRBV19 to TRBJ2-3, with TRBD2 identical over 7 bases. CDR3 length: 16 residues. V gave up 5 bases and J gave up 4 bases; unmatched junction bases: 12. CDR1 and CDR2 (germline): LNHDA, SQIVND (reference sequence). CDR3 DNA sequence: TGTGCCAGTAGTCTCGGGCGGGAGCGGGCCCCAGATACGCAGTATTTT. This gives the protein CASSLGRERAPDTQYF.

The CDR3 DNA reads as TGTGCCAGCAGCGAAAGACAGGGTGGAAATTCACCCCTCCACTTT. Encoded protein: CASSERQGGNSPLHF. The chain uses TRBV27 and TRBJ1-6; 7 nucleotides line up with TRBD1. With V trimmed by 6 bases and J by 7 bases, 9 bases remained unmatched. The CDR3 has 15 amino acids. Germline CDR1 is MNHEY and CDR2 is SMNVEV (reference sequence).

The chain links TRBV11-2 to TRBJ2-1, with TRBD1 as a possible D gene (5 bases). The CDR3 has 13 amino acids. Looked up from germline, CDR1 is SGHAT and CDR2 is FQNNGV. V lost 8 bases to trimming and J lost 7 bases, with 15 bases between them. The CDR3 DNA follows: TGTGCCAGCTCCCACCTTCAGGGTAATGAGCAGTTCTTC. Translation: CASSHLQGNEQFF.

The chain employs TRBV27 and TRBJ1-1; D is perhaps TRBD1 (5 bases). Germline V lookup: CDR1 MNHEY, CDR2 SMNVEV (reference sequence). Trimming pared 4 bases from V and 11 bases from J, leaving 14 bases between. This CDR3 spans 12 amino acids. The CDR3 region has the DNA TGTGCCAGCAGTTCAGTTGGGGCGGCGGCTTTCTTT. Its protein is CASSSVGAAAFF.

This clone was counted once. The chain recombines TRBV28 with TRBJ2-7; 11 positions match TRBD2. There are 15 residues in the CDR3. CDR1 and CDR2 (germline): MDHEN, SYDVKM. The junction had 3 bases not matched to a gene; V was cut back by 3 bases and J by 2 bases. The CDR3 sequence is CASSLGLAAPYEQYF. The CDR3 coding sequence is TGTGCCAGCAGTTTGGGACTAGCGGCCCCCTACGAGCAGTACTTC.

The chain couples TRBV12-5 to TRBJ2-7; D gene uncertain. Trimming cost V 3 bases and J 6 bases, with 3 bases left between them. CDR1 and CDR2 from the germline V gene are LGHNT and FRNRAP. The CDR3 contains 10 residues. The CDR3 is CASGFGEQYF. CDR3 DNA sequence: TGTGCTAGTGGTTTCGGCGAGCAGTACTTC.

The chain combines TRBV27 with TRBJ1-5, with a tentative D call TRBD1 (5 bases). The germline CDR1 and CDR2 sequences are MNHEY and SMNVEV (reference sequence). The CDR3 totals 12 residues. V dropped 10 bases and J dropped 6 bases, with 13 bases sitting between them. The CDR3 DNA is TGTGCCACCGGGCTGGGGGGTCAGCCCCAGCATTTT. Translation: CATGLGGQPQHF.

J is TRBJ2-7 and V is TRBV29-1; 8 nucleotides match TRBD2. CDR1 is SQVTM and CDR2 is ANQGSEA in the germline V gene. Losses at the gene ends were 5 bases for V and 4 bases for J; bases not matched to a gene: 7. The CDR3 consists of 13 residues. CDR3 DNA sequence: TGCAGCGTTCTCGGGGGGGTAGGGTACGAGCAGTACTTC. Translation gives CSVLGGVGYEQYF.

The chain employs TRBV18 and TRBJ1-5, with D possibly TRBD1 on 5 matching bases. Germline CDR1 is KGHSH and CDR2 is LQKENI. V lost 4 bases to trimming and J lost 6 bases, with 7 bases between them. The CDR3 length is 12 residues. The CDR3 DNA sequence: TGTGCCAGCTCACAGGGGATTCAGCCCCAGCATTTT. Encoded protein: CASSQGIQPQHF.

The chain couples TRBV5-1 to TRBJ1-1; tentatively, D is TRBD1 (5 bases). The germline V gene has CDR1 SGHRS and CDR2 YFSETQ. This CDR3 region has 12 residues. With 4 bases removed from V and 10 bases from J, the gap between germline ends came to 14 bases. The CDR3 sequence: CASSIKAGAAFF. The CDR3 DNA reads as TGCGCCAGCAGCATTAAGGCTGGGGCAGCTTTCTTT.

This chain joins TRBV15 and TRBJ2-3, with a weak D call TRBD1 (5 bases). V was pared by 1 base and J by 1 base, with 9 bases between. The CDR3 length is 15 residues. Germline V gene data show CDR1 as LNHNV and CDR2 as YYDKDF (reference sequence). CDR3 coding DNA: TGTGCCACCAGCAGAGTGCAGGGCCGCACAGATACGCAGTATTTT. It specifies CATSRVQGRTDTQYF.

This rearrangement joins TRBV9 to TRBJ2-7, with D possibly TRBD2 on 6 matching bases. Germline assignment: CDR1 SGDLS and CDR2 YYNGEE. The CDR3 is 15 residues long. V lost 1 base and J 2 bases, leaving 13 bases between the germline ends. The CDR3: CASSVSAGLTYEQYF. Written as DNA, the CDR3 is TGTGCCAGCAGCGTATCAGCGGGCCTAACCTACGAGCAGTACTTC.

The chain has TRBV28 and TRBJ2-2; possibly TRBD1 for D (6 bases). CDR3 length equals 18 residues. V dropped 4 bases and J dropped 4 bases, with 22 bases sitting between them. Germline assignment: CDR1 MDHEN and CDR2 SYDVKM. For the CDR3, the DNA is TGTGCCAGCAGTTATCCGTCTCGGTCTGTAGGGGGCACCGGGGAGCTGTTTTTT. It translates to CASSYPSRSVGGTGELFF.

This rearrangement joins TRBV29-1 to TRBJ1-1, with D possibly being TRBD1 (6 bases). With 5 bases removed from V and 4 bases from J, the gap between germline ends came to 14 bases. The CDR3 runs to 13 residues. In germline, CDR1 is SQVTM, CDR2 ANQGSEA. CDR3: CSVCIGGPTEAFF. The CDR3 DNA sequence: TGCAGCGTTTGTATAGGGGGTCCCACTGAAGCTTTCTTT. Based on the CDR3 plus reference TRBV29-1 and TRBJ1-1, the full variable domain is SAVISQKPSRDICQRGTSLTIQCQVDSQVTMMFWYRQQPGQSLTLIATANQGSEATYESGFVIDKFPISRPNLTFSTLTVSNMSPEDSSIYLCSVCIGGPTEAFFGQGTRLTVV.